One and the same sample provided the 12 T cell receptor beta chains below, sequenced in a study of T cell changes during pregnancy in multiple sclerosis. TCRdb's table, derived via immunoSEQ multiplex PCR, lists solely in-frame clones and lacks some. The data contain about 130,000 clones, around 95% of them singletons. Source: peripheral blood, taken after pregnancy. The receptor set was obtained from a female donor with multiple sclerosis, enrolled in a pregnancy study.

The gene calls are TRBV2 and TRBJ2-1, with D unclear. The V end lost 0 bases, the J end lost 7 bases, and 10 bases lay between the germline ends. This CDR3 comprises 14 residues. Germline values: CDR1 SNHLY, CDR2 FYNNEI. The CDR3 DNA follows: TGTGCCAGCAGTGAAGCCCAAGACTTGAATGAGCAGTTCTTC. Translation: CASSEAQDLNEQFF. The full variable domain, in which reference TRBV2 and TRBJ2-1 provide the parts outside the CDR3, is EPEVTQTPSHQVTQMGQEVILRCVPISNHLYFYWYRQILGQKVEFLVSFYNNEISEKSEIFDDQFSVERPDGSNFTLKIRSTKLEDSAMYFCASSEAQDLNEQFFGPGTRLTVL.

The chain employs TRBV7-2 and TRBJ2-1, with no clear D. The V end was cut by 7 bases, the J end by 6 bases, with 22 bases between. Germline CDR1 is SGHTA and CDR2 is FQGNSA. The CDR3 sequence is 16 residues long. CDR3 sequence (DNA): TGTGCCAGCAACCCCCGGTCGGCGGAGAAAGGCAATGAGCAGTTCTTC. Protein sequence: CASNPRSAEKGNEQFF.

The chain joins TRBV19 to TRBJ1-1; 7 bases are shared with TRBD1. Per the germline V gene, CDR1 is LNHDA and CDR2 is SQIVND (reference sequence). The CDR3 is 15 residues long. The V gene end was trimmed by 7 bases and the J gene end by 0 bases; junction bases not matched to a gene: 8. CDR3 in amino acids: CASNRQGSVNTEAFF. CDR3 DNA: TGTGCCAGTAATCGACAGGGAAGCGTGAACACTGAAGCTTTCTTT.

This chain connects TRBV7-9 to TRBJ2-3, with no clear D. There are 12 residues in the CDR3. Germline V gene lookup returns CDR1 SEHNR and CDR2 FQNEAQ (reference sequence). V lost 5 bases, J lost 3 bases, and 6 bases lay in between. DNA for the CDR3: TGTGCCAGCAGCCCCATGACAGATACGCAGTATTTT. This gives the protein CASSPMTDTQYF. The full variable domain, completed using reference TRBV7-9 and TRBJ2-3, is DTGVSQNPRHKITKRGQNVTFRCDPISEHNRLYWYRQTLGQGPEFLTYFQNEAQLEKSRLLSDRFSAERPKGSFSTLEIQRTEQGDSAMYLCASSPMTDTQYFGPGTRLTVL.

The chain is built from TRBV29-1 and TRBJ2-1; tentative D call: TRBD1 (6 bases). Between the trimmed V and J ends, which lost 5 bases and 3 bases, there was a span of 17 bases. Germline CDR1 and CDR2: SQVTM and ANQGSEA. The CDR3 contains 15 residues. The CDR3 nucleotides are TGCAGCGTTAGGGGGATGGTAGGGGACTACAATGAGCAGTTCTTC. Its protein product is CSVRGMVGDYNEQFF.

The genes are TRBV27 and TRBJ1-1; D remains ambiguous. The CDR3 sequence is 14 residues long. Trimming cost V 3 bases and J 1 base, with 9 bases left between them. CDR1 is MNHEY and CDR2 is SMNVEV in the germline V gene (reference sequence). This chain's CDR3 is CASSFQNSNTEAFF. The CDR3 DNA reads TGTGCCAGCAGTTTTCAAAACTCGAACACTGAAGCTTTCTTT.

The V and J genes are TRBV6-6 and TRBJ1-5, with a tentative D call TRBD1 (6 bases). The CDR3 runs 14 residues. V lost 2 bases to trimming and J lost 5 bases, with 10 bases between them. The germline CDR1 and CDR2 sequences are MNHNY and SVGAGI (reference sequence). The chain's CDR3 is CASSYQTGDQPQHF. CDR3 DNA sequence: TGTGCCAGCAGTTACCAGACAGGTGATCAGCCCCAGCATTTT.

The chain carries TRBV7-8 and TRBJ2-4, with D possibly TRBD2 on 6 matching bases. Germline V gives CDR1 SGHVS, CDR2 FQNEAQ. Trimming cost V 5 bases and J 2 bases, with 16 bases left between them. The CDR3 sequence is 16 residues long. In nucleotides, the CDR3 is TGTGCCAGCAGCCGGAGGGGTATCGAGACCAAAAACATTCAGTACTTC. Translation gives CASSRRGIETKNIQYF.

The chain has TRBV5-4 and TRBJ2-3, with D possibly TRBD2 on 6 matching bases. The CDR3 loop spans 17 amino acids. Germline values: CDR1 SGHNT, CDR2 YYREEE (reference sequence). V lost 2 bases and J 2 bases, leaving 18 bases between the germline ends. CDR3 coding DNA: TGTGCCAGCAGCTTTGTGCGGGGCGCATCCCCCACAGATACGCAGTATTTT. It encodes CASSFVRGASPTDTQYF.

This clone was seen a single time. This chain links TRBV5-6 with TRBJ1-1, with D possibly matching TRBD1 (6 bases). Germline loops: CDR1 SGHDT, CDR2 YYEEEE. The CDR3 consists of 14 residues. V dropped 4 bases and J dropped 6 bases, with 16 bases sitting between them. The CDR3 protein is CASSATQGSAEAFF. The CDR3 nucleotides read TGTGCCAGCAGCGCGACACAGGGTAGCGCTGAAGCTTTCTTT.

This rearrangement joins TRBV28 to TRBJ2-1; TRBD2 matches 8 bases. The ends lost 4 bases at V and 13 bases at J; junction bases unmatched: 9. CDR1 is MDHEN, CDR2 SYDVKM, per germline. The CDR3 has 13 residues. The CDR3 protein is CASSSPRREVQFF. In DNA form, the CDR3 reads TGTGCCAGCAGTTCCCCTAGGCGGGAGGTTCAGTTCTTC. Based on the CDR3 plus reference TRBV28 and TRBJ2-1, the full variable domain is DVKVTQSSRYLVKRTGEKVFLECVQDMDHENMFWYRQDPGLGLRLIYFSYDVKMKEKGDIPEGYSVSREKKERFSLILESASTNQTSMYLCASSSPRREVQFFGPGTRLTVL.

The chain is built from TRBV5-6 and TRBJ1-4, with D uncertain. The CDR3 covers 15 residues. Trimming took off 4 bases at V and 7 bases at J, with 17 bases between the two ends. Germline CDR1 and CDR2: SGHDT and YYEEEE. The CDR3 coding sequence is TGTGCCAGCAGCCTCAAGGTGGCGAGCGGTGAAAAACTGTTTTTT. Its translation is CASSLKVASGEKLFF.